This entry concerns a single T cell receptor (beta chain). Its antigen is not yet known. Base-call qualities are not available, and no considerably larger clone is one nucleotide away. According to the germline V gene, CDR1 reads ENHRY and CDR2 reads SYGVKD. V loses 7 bases at its end and J loses 0 bases; junction bases beyond the gene matches: 5. Reading from cysteine to phenylalanine, the CDR3 counts 14 amino acids. The kept DNA is CDR3 alone, 42 bases in frame from the first base. The data originate from a study of T cells in localized non-small cell lung cancer (dated by TCRdb to the early 2020s). About the study as a whole: T cell repertoires of about 230 early-stage NSCLC patients were analyzed, with tumors being compared against uninvolved tumor-adjacent lungs. The cohort was made up of under 250 treatment-naive NSCLC patients whose localized lung tumors had been resected. The mean age of the NSCLC patients was under 70 years, with 120 to 150 men and 95 to 110 women. Points the paper makes about the study in general: Higher blood T cell density associated with longer overall survival, while higher adjacent-lung clonality associated with shorter survival. The highest T cell clonality was observed in uninvolved tumor-adjacent lung, where clonality exceeded that of tumor, suggesting that antigenic responses were more focused in uninvolved tumor-adjacent lung. Of the top 100 tumor clones, a median of 57 were detected in paired uninvolved adjacent lung; around 27 were also among that lung's top 100. Because the study design was exploratory, TCR variables were selected using unadjusted p-values without false-discovery rate correction. Multi-region tumor sequencing was not performed, so intratumor heterogeneity could not be excluded.

The immunoSEQ Assay was used to sequence TCR beta CDR3 regions from DNA. Per the source publication's procedure: T cell density was computed as TCR beta template counts normalized to usable DNA estimated by amplifying housekeeping genes. The preseqR package was used to estimate richness by extrapolating to 400,000 templates for PBMC samples and to 120,000 templates for tissue samples. Clonality was taken to be one minus Pielou's evenness. Tissue-enriched TCRs were identified by differential abundance testing using productive amino-acid clonotypes, minimum total count 5 and alpha 0.1. The Jaccard Index and the Morisita Overlap Index were used to measure how much the repertoires overlapped between compartments. GLIPH clustered TCR beta CDR3s with public tetramer-defined viral CDR3s; viral motifs required at least three viral sequences plus V-gene enrichment. Held by TCRdb, this immuneACCESS table contains in-frame sequences only and omits some clones. Under half of the omission traces to an unresolved V gene where checked; the cause of the rest is unknown. V and J calls and clone size follow that table, whereas D and trimming were derived from the DNA. For this sample there are approximately 28,000 clones; 88% appear just once. Together, the top ten hold around 4% of the sample.

At diagnosis, peripheral blood, uninvolved tumor-adjacent lung and tumor were collected and stored as a combination of fresh-frozen and FFPE material. Blood samples were analyzed as peripheral blood mononuclear cells for TCR repertoire profiling. The material was peripheral blood mononuclear cells, obtained before any cancer treatment. The V gene is TRBV10-3 and the J gene is TRBJ1-2, with 7 junctional bases fitting TRBD1. This clonotype was sampled from a woman aged 40-69 years with stage III lung adenocarcinoma. The nucleotide sequence reads TGTGCCATCACTCAGGGACAGACTAACTATGGCTACACCTTC. Its translation is CAITQGQTNYGYTF.